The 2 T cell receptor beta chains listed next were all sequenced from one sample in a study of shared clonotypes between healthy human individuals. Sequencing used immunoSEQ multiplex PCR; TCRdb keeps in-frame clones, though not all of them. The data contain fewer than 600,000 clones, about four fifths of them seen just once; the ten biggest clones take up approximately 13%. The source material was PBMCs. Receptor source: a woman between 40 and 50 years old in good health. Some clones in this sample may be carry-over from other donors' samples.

CDR3 sequence reads: CSARDLGQYF. CDR3 in DNA: TGCAGTGCTAGAGATTTAGGGCAGTACTTC. The rearrangement links TRBV20-1 to TRBJ2-7; no reliable D call. Germline-derived CDR1 and CDR2 are DFQATT and SNEGSKA (reference sequence). This CDR3 comprises 10 residues. The V gene lost 0 bases and the J gene lost 9 bases, with 6 bases spanning the gap.

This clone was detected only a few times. The CDR3 sequence is CASSGTRMNNEQFF. DNA of the CDR3: TGTGCCAGCAGCGGGACTAGGATGAACAATGAGCAGTTCTTC. V is TRBV7-2 and J is TRBJ2-1; 8 bases align to TRBD2. Trimming removed 5 bases from V and 5 bases from J; junction bases left unmatched: 5. This CDR3 has 14 amino acids. CDR1 and CDR2 from the germline V gene are SGHTA and FQGNSA.